This entry describes one TCR beta chain. Per the original data handling: Counts of nucleated cells, estimated from reference gene primer amplification, were obtained. The repertoire was sequenced with immunoSEQ multiplex PCR; TCRdb's copy has only in-frame clones and lacks some. That table supplies the V and J calls and clone size; D and trimming were determined from the DNA. The data show some 170,000 clones, around 84% seen once. Germline assignment: CDR1 SQVTM and CDR2 ANQGSEA. Between the trimmed V and J ends, which lost 5 bases and 8 bases, there was a span of 9 bases. This CDR3 spans 10 amino acids. This entry is derived from a study of blood T cell repertoires in COVID-19. Study-wide background: From the United States, Italy and Spain came samples of acute and convalescent COVID-19. T cells, B-cell-depleted T cells, or PBMCs provided the cDNA or gDNA that served as material.

Sequences were obtained from peripheral blood. The TCR sequence derives from a woman aged 80 or over with acute or convalescent COVID-19. The chain links TRBV29-1 to TRBJ1-1, with TRBD1 as a possible D gene (5 bases). The CDR3 sequence is CSVMTVEAFF. In DNA form, the CDR3 reads TGCAGCGTTATGACAGTGGAAGCTTTCTTT.